The clone carrying this T cell receptor (beta chain) occurred a few times. What it recognizes is unknown. This PCR relied on a set of 60 Vbeta primers and 13 Jbeta primers. The repertoire was sequenced with immunoSEQ multiplex PCR; TCRdb's copy has only in-frame clones and lacks some. The sample records about 190,000 clones, about 85% being singletons. The entry originates in a study of cytomegalovirus exposure and HLA in healthy donors. Study-level points and caveats: Presence/absence results assume similar sequencing depth per donor, which may not hold.

V lost 5 bases, J lost 3 bases, and 8 bases lay in between. This CDR3 spans 13 amino acids. Germline V gene data show CDR1 as MDHEN and CDR2 as SYDVKM. This chain links TRBV28 with TRBJ1-5; D is unresolved. This sequence was found in a boy aged 2-9 years in good health and CMV-seronegative. Material for sequencing was PBMCs. In nucleotides, the CDR3 is TGTGCCAGCAGTCTCAACATCAATCAGCCCCAGCATTTT. This codes for CASSLNINQPQHF.